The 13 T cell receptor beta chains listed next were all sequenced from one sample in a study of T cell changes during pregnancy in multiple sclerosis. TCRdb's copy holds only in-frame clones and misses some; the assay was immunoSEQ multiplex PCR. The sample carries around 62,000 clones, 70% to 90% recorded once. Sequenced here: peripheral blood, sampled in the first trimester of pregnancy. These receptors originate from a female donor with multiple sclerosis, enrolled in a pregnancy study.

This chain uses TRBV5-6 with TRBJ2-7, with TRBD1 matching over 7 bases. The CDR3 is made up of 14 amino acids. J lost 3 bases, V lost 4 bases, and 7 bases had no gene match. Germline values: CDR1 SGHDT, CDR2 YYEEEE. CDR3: CASSLTGQSYEQYF. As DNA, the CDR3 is TGTGCCAGCAGCCTCACGGGACAGAGCTACGAGCAGTACTTC.

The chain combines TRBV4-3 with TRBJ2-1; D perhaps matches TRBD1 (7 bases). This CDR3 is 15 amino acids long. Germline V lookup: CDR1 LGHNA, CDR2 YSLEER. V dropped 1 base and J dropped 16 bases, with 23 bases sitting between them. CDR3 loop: CASSQASTGRFLQFF. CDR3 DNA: TGCGCCAGCAGCCAAGCCTCGACAGGGAGGTTTTTACAATTCTTC.

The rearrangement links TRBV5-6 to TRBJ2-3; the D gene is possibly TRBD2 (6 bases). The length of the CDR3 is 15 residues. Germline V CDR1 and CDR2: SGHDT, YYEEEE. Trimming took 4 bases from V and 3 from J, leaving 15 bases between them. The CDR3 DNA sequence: TGTGCCAGCAGCGCCACCCTCGGGGGAACAGATACGCAGTATTTT. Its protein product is CASSATLGGTDTQYF.

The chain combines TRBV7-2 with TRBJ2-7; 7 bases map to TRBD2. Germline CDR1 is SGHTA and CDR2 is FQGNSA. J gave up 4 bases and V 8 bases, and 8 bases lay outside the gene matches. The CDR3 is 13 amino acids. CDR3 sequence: CASGKRDSYEQYF. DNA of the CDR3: TGTGCCAGCGGGAAGCGGGATTCTTACGAGCAGTACTTC.

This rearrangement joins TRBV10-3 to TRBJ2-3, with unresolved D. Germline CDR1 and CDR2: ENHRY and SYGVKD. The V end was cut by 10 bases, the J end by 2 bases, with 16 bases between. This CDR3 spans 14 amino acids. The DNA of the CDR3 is TGTGCCACCCTAAAAACAGACCCCACAGATACGCAGTATTTT. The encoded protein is CATLKTDPTDTQYF.

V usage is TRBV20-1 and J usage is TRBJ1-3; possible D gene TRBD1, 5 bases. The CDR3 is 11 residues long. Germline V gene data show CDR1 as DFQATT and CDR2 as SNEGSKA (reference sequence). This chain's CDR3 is CGGIAGNTIYF. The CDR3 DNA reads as TGCGGGGGGATCGCTGGAAACACCATATATTTT.

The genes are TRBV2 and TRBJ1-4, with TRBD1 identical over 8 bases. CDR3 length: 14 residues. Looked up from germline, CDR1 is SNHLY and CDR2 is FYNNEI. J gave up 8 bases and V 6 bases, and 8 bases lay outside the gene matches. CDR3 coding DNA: TGTGCCAGCAGGGATCAGGGGGCAGGAGAAAAACTGTTTTTT. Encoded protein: CASRDQGAGEKLFF.

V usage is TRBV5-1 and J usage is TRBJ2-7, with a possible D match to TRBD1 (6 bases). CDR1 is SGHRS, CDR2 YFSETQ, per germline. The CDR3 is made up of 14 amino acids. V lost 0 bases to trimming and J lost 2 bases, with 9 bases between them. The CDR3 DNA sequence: TGCGCCAGCAGCTTGGCAGGGGCAGCCTACGAGCAGTACTTC. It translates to CASSLAGAAYEQYF. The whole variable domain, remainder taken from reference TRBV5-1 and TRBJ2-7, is KAGVTQTPRYLIKTRGQQVTLSCSPISGHRSVSWYQQTPGQGLQFLFEYFSETQRNKGNFPGRFSGRQFSNSRSEMNVSTLELGDSALYLCASSLAGAAYEQYFGPGTRLTVT.

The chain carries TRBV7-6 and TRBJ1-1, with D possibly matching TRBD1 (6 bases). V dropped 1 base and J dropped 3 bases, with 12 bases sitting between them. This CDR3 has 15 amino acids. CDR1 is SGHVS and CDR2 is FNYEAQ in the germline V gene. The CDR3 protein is CASSLVPQGDTEAFF. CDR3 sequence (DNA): TGTGCCAGCAGCTTAGTCCCACAGGGTGACACTGAAGCTTTCTTT.

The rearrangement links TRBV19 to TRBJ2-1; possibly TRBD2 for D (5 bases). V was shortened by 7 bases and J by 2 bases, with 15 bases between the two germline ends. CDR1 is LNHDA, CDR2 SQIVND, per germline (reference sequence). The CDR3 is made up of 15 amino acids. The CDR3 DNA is TGTGCCAGTATCGACTTCGGGAACCCCTACAATGAGCAGTTCTTC. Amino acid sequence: CASIDFGNPYNEQFF.

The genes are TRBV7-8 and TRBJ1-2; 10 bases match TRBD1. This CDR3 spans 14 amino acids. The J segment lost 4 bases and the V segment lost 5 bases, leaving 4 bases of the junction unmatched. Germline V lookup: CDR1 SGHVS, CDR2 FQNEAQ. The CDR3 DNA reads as TGTGCCAGCAGCCAACGGACAGGGGGCTATGGCTACACCTTC. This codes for CASSQRTGGYGYTF.

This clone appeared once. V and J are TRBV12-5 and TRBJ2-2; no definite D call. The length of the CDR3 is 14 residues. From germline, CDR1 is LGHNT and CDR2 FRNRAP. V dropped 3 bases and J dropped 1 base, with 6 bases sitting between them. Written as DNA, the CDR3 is TGTGCTAGTGGTTTTGTATTGAACACCGGGGAGCTGTTTTTT. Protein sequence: CASGFVLNTGELFF.

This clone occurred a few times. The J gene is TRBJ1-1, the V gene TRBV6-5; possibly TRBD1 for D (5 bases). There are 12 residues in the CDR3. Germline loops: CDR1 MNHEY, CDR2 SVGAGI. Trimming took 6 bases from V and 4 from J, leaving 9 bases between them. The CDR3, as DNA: TGTGCCAGCAGGGTTGGGGCCACTGAAGCTTTCTTT. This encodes CASRVGATEAFF.